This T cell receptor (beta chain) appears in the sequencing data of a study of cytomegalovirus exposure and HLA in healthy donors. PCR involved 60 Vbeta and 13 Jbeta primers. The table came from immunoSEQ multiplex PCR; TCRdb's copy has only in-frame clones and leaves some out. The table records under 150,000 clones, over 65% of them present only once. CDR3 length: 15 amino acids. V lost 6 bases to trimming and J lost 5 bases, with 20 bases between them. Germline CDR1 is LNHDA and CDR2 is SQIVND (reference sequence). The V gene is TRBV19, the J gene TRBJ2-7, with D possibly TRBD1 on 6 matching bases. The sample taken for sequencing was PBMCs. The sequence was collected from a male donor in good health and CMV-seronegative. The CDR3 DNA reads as TGTGCCAGTAGCCCCGCCTGGGCAGGGGCGAACGAGCAGTACTTC. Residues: CASSPAWAGANEQYF.